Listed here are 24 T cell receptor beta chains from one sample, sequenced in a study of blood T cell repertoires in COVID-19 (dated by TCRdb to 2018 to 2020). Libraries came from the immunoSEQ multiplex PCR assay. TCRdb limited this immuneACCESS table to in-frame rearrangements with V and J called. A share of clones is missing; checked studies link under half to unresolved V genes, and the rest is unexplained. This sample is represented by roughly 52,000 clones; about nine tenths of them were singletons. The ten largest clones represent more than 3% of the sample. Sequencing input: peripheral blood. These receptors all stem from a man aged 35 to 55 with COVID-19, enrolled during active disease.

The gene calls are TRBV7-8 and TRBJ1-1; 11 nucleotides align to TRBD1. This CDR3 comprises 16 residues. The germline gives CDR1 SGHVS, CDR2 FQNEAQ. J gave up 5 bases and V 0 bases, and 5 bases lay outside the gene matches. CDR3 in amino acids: CASSLARTGGRTEAFF. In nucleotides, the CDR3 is TGTGCCAGCAGCTTAGCGAGGACAGGGGGCCGGACTGAAGCTTTCTTT.

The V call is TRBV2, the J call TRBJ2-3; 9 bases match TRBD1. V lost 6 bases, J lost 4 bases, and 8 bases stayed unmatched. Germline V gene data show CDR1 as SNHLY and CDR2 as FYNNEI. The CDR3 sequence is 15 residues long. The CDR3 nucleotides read TGTGCCAGCAGAGGAACACAGGGGGCGGCAGATACGCAGTATTTT. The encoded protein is CASRGTQGAADTQYF.

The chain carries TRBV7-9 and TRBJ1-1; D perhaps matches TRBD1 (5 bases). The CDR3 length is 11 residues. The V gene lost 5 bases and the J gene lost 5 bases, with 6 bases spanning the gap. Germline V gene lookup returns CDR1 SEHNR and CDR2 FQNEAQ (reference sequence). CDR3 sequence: CASSRGTEAFF. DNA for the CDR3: TGTGCCAGCAGCCGGGGGACTGAAGCTTTCTTT. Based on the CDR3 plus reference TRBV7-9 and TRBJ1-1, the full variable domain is DTGVSQNPRHKITKRGQNVTFRCDPISEHNRLYWYRQTLGQGPEFLTYFQNEAQLEKSRLLSDRFSAERPKGSFSTLEIQRTEQGDSAMYLCASSRGTEAFFGQGTRLTVV.

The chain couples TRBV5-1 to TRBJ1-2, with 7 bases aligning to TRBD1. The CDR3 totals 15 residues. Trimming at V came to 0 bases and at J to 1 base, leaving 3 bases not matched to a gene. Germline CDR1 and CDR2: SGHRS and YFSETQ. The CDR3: CASSLGTGYNYGYTF. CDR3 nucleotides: TGCGCCAGCAGCTTGGGGACAGGCTATAACTATGGCTACACCTTC.

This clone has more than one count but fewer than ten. The CDR3 DNA reads as TGTGCCAGTAGACCCCCAAGCGGGAAGGCGCAGTATTTT. This gives the protein CASRPPSGKAQYF. The chain recombines TRBV19 with TRBJ2-3; 7 bases agree with TRBD2. The junction had 10 bases not matched to a gene; V was cut back by 6 bases and J by 10 bases. The CDR3 contains 13 residues. Germline assignment: CDR1 LNHDA and CDR2 SQIVND (reference sequence).

The CDR3 sequence is CASRWANSPLHF. CDR3 nucleotide sequence: TGTGCCAGTAGGTGGGCGAATTCACCCCTCCACTTT. This chain connects TRBV7-9 to TRBJ1-6, with D unclear. This CDR3 has 12 residues. The germline V gene encodes CDR1 SEHNR and CDR2 FQNEAQ (reference sequence). V was cut by 9 bases and J by 7 bases, with 10 bases left in between.

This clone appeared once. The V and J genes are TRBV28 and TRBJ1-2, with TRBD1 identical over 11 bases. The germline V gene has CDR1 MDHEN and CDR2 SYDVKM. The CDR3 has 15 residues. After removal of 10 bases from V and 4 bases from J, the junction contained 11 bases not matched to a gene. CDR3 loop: CATGQGARVGYGYTF. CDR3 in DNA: TGTGCCACCGGACAGGGGGCGCGTGTTGGCTATGGCTACACCTTC.

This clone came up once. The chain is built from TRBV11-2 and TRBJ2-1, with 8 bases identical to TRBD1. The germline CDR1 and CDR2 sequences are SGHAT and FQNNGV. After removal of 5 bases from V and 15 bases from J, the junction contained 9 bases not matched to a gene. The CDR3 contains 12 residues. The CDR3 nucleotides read TGTGCCAGCAGCCAAAGTCCAGGGGGCGCGTTCTTC. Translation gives CASSQSPGGAFF.

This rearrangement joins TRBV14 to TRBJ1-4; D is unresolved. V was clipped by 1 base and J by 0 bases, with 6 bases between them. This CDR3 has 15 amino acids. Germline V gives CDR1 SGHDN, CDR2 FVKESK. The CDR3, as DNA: TGTGCCAGCAGCCAAGTTGGAGCAACTAATGAAAAACTGTTTTTT. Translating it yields CASSQVGATNEKLFF.

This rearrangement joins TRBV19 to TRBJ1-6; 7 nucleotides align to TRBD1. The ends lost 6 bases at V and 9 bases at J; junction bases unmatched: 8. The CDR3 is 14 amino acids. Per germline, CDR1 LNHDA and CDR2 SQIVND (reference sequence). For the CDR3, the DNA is TGTGCCAGTAGGGAACAGGGGTTTAGTTCACCCCTCCACTTT. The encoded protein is CASREQGFSSPLHF.

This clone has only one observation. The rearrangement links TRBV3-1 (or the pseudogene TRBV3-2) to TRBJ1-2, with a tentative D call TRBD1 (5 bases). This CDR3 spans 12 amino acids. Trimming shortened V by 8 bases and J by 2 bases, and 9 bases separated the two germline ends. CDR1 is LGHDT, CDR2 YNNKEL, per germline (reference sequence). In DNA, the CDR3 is TGTGCCAGCCAGGGATTCAACTATGGCTACACCTTC. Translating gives CASQGFNYGYTF.

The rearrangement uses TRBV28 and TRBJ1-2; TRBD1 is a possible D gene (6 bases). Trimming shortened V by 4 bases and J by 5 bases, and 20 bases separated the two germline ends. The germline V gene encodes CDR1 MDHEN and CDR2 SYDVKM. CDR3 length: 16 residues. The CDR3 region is CASSSASGQQTYGYTF. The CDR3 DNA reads TGTGCCAGCAGTTCTGCCTCCGGACAGCAAACGTATGGCTACACCTTC.

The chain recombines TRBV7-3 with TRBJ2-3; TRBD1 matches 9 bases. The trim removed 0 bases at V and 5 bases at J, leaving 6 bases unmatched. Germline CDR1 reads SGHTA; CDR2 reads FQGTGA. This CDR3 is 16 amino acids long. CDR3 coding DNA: TGTGCCAGCAGCTTAACGGTACAGGGGGCTGGAGATACGCAGTATTTT. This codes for CASSLTVQGAGDTQYF.

CDR3 sequence reads: CASSQTGTGDEKLFF. The CDR3 DNA is TGCGCCAGCAGCCAGACCGGGACAGGGGATGAAAAACTGTTTTTT. The chain has TRBV4-1 and TRBJ1-4; the match to TRBD1 covers 10 bases. The V segment lost 3 bases and the J segment 6 bases; nucleotides outside the gene matches: 4. Germline CDR1 MGHRA, CDR2 YSYEKL. The CDR3 covers 15 residues.

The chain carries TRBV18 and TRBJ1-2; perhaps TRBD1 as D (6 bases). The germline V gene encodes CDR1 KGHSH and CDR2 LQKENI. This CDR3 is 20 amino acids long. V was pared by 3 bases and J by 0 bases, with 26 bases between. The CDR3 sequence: CASSPLGISGTPESNYGYTF. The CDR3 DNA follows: TGTGCCAGCTCACCCCTAGGGATCTCCGGGACACCGGAATCTAACTATGGCTACACCTTC.

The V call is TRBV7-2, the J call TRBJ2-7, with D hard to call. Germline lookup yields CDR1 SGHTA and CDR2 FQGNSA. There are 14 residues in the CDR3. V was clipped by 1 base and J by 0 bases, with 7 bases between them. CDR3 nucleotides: TGTGCCAGCAGCTTAGATACAGCCTCCTACGAGCAGTACTTC. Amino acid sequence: CASSLDTASYEQYF.

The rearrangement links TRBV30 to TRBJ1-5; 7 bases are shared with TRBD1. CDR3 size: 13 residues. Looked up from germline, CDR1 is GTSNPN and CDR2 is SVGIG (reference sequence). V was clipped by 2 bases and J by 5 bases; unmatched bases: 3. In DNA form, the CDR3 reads TGTGCCTGGAGTCAGGGGGGCGATCAGCCCCAGCATTTT. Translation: CAWSQGGDQPQHF.

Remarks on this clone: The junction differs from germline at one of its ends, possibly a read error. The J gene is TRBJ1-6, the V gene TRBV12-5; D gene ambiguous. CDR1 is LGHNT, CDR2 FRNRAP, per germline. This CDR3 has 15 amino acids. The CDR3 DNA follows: TGTGCTAGTGGTTTCGGTGCGAGTCACTATTCGCCCCTCCACTTT. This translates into CASGFGASHYSPLHF.

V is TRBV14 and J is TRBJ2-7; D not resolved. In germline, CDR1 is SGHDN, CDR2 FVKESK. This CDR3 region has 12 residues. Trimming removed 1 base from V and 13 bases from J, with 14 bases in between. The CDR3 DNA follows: TGTGCCAGCAGCCAAGTCTCTACGCTCCTATACTTC. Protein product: CASSQVSTLLYF.

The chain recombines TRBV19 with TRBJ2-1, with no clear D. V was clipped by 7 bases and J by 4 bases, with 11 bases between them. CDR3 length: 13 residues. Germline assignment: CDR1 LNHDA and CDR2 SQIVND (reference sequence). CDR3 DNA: TGTGCCAGTAATTCGGCCGGGTACAATGAGCAGTTCTTC. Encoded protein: CASNSAGYNEQFF.

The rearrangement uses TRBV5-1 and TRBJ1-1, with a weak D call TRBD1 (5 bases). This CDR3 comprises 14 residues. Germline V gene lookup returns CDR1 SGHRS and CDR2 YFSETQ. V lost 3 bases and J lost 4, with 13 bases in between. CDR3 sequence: CASSSGVRGTEAFF. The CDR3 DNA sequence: TGCGCCAGCAGCTCGGGGGTAAGGGGCACTGAAGCTTTCTTT. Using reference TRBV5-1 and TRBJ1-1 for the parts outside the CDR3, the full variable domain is KAGVTQTPRYLIKTRGQQVTLSCSPISGHRSVSWYQQTPGQGLQFLFEYFSETQRNKGNFPGRFSGRQFSNSRSEMNVSTLELGDSALYLCASSSGVRGTEAFFGQGTRLTVV.

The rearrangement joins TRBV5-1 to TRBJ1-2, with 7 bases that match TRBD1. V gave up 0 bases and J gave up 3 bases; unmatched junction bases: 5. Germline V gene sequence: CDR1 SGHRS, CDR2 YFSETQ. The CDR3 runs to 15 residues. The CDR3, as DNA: TGCGCCAGCAGCTTGGAGACAGGGAGCGACTATGGCTACACCTTC. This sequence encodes CASSLETGSDYGYTF.

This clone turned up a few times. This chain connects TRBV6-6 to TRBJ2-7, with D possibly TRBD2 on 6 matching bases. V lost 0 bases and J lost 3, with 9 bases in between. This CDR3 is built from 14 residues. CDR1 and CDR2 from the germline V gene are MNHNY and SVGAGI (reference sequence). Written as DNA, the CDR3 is TGTGCCAGCAGTTACTCGACGGAGGGCTACGAGCAGTACTTC. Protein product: CASSYSTEGYEQYF.

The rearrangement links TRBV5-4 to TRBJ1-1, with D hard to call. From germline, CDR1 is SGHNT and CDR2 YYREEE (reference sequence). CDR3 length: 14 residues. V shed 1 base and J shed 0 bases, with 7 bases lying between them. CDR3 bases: TGTGCCAGCAGCTTGATCCAAATGAACACTGAAGCTTTCTTT. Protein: CASSLIQMNTEAFF.